This record looks at one T cell receptor beta chain sequence and its context. Profiled with immunoSEQ multiplex PCR; TCRdb holds only in-frame clones, not every one. Of 1.5 million to 2.5 million clones in the sample, less than 95% are singletons; the top ten hold more than 0.95%. In germline, CDR1 is PRHDT, CDR2 FYEKMQ (reference sequence). The CDR3 runs to 15 residues. The trim removed 4 bases at V and 0 bases at J, leaving 6 bases unmatched. The sample originates from a study of shared clonotypes between healthy human individuals. Naive CD8 cells, CD45RO-negative and positively selected for CCR7, excluded terminally differentiated effector memory CD45RA+ cells.

The specimen sequenced was naive CD8+ T cells sorted from blood. The chain recombines TRBV13 with TRBJ2-7; 7 nucleotides line up with TRBD1. The clonotype was recovered from a man aged 18 to 30 in good health. CDR3 amino acids: CASSSGQASSYEQYF. CDR3 nucleotides: TGTGCCAGCAGCTCAGGACAGGCAAGCTCCTACGAGCAGTACTTC. Combining the CDR3 with reference TRBV13 and TRBJ2-7 gives the whole variable domain AAGVIQSPRHLIKEKRETATLKCYPIPRHDTVYWYQQGPGQDPQFLISFYEKMQSDKGSIPDRFSAQQFSDYHSELNMSSLELGDSALYFCASSSGQASSYEQYFGPGTRLTVT.